This T cell receptor beta chain comes out of a study of identical twins. Healthy Caucasians, and only they, were the donors. Study results and limitations: Beta out-of-frame sequences showed weaker excess sharing between twins. In cord blood, abundant beta clonotypes had fewer insertions; memory showed no trend. Invariant populations such as MAIT and iNKT cells could partly muddle zero-insertion analyses.

TCRdb processed the 5' RACE reads anew with MiXCR; each CDR3 protein has one entry. The sample lists some 1,600,000 distinct CDR3 sequences, under 35% occurring once. For this clonotype: Antigen specificity is unknown.

The CDR3 totals 13 residues. Sample: cord blood. This TCR was recovered from a newborn girl in good health. The chain links TRBV21-1 to TRBJ2-1; no DNA check was done on the table's D call, TRBD1. TRBV21-1 is a recognized pseudogene. CDR3 DNA sequence: TGTGCCAGCAGCAAAATGTCCGTCAATGAGCAGTTCTTC. Protein: CASSKMSVNEQFF.